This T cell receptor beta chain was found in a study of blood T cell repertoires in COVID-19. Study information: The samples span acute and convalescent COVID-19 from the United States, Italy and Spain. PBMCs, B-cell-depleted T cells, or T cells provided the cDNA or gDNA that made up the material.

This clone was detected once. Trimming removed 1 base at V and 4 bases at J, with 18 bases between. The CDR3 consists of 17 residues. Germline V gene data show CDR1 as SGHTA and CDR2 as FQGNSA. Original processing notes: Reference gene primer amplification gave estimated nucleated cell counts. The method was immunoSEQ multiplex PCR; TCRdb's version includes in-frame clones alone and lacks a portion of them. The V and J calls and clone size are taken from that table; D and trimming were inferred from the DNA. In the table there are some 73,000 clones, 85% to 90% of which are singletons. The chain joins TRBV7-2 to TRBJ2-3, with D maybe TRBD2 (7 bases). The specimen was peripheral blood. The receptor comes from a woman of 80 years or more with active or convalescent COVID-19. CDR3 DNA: TGTGCCAGCAGCTTAGGGGTTGGGGGGGGCCCCGCAGATACGCAGTATTTT. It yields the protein CASSLGVGGGPADTQYF.